One sample yielded the 16 T cell receptor beta chains listed below, sequenced in a study of OX40 agonist ivuxolimab in advanced cancers. Here immunoSEQ multiplex PCR was the method, and the copy in TCRdb shows in-frame clones only, minus some. The repertoire holds around 85,000 clones, with roughly nine tenths as singletons. The sample was CD4+ or CD8+ T cells sorted from blood, taken in a trial of the OX40 agonist ivuxolimab. These TCRs come from an adult with an advanced solid tumor such as melanoma, head and neck, liver or kidney cancer.

The chain carries TRBV4-3 and TRBJ1-2; TRBD1 might be the D (6 bases). V lost 0 bases and J 4 bases, leaving 18 bases between the germline ends. Germline loops: CDR1 LGHNA, CDR2 YSLEER. The CDR3 loop spans 17 amino acids. The CDR3 loop reads CASSQDLGRGLFYGYTF. The CDR3 nucleotides are TGCGCCAGCAGCCAAGATCTCGGCAGGGGTCTATTCTATGGCTACACCTTC.

This sequence joins TRBV11-1 and TRBJ2-1; no definite D call. The CDR3 loop spans 15 amino acids. Germline V gene lookup returns CDR1 SGHAT and CDR2 FQDESV (reference sequence). V lost 5 bases and J lost 3, with 14 bases in between. The CDR3 DNA follows: TGTGCCAGCAGCCCTCCCGGGCCGATCTACAATGAGCAGTTCTTC. It specifies CASSPPGPIYNEQFF. Full variable domain (rest looked up from reference TRBV11-1 and TRBJ2-1): EAEVAQSPRYKITEKSQAVAFWCDPISGHATLYWYRQILGQGPELLVQFQDESVVDDSQLPKDRFSAERLKGVDSTLKIQPAELGDSAMYLCASSPPGPIYNEQFFGPGTRLTVL.

J is TRBJ2-1 and V is TRBV30, with TRBD1 matching over 9 bases. The length of the CDR3 is 15 residues. The germline V gene has CDR1 GTSNPN and CDR2 SVGIG (reference sequence). The ends lost 4 bases at V and 10 bases at J; junction bases unmatched: 14. The CDR3 sequence is CAWNGQGQGLREQFF. The CDR3 DNA is TGTGCCTGGAATGGACAGGGACAGGGTTTACGGGAGCAGTTCTTC.

The V call is TRBV28, the J call TRBJ1-2, with TRBD1 matching over 7 bases. The CDR3 covers 15 residues. Trimming at V came to 3 bases and at J to 5 bases, leaving 9 bases not matched to a gene. In germline, CDR1 is MDHEN, CDR2 SYDVKM. DNA of the CDR3: TGTGCCAGCAGTTTTGGACAGGCTAATAATTATGGCTACACCTTC. It specifies CASSFGQANNYGYTF.

The chain couples TRBV9 to TRBJ1-3, with 9 bases aligning to TRBD1. The ends lost 3 bases at V and 0 bases at J; junction bases unmatched: 1. There are 15 residues in the CDR3. The V gene's germline CDR1 is SGDLS and CDR2 YYNGEE. CDR3 residues: CASSAQGASGNTIYF. The CDR3 DNA sequence: TGTGCCAGCAGCGCACAGGGGGCCTCTGGAAACACCATATATTTT.

The genes are TRBV10-3 and TRBJ1-2; no firm D call. Germline loops: CDR1 ENHRY, CDR2 SYGVKD. V was shortened by 3 bases and J by 6 bases, with 11 bases between the two germline ends. This CDR3 has 13 residues. This chain's CDR3 is CAISDPGIDGYTF. The CDR3 DNA is TGTGCCATCAGTGACCCGGGCATAGATGGCTACACCTTC.

This chain connects TRBV6-5 to TRBJ1-5, with 7 bases that match TRBD1. The CDR3 spans 13 residues. Trimming cost V 6 bases and J 8 bases; bases outside gene matches: 7. Germline assignment: CDR1 MNHEY and CDR2 SVGAGI. The CDR3 bases are TGTGCCAGCAGCAAACGAGACAGGGAGCCCCAGCATTTT. As protein: CASSKRDREPQHF.

Here the CDR3 reads CASSLGRPNTEAFF. The DNA of the CDR3 is TGTGCCAGCAGTTTAGGACGGCCGAACACTGAAGCTTTCTTT. The chain joins TRBV28 to TRBJ1-1; no reliable D call. CDR3 length: 14 residues. V was shortened by 2 bases and J by 1 base, with 8 bases between the two germline ends. Germline V gene data show CDR1 as MDHEN and CDR2 as SYDVKM.

The CDR3 bases are TGTGCCAGTAGTATAGCCGGGGGGTGGGACACTGAAGCTTTCTTT. This codes for CASSIAGGWDTEAFF. The rearrangement joins TRBV19 to TRBJ1-1; a weak D match, TRBD1 (5 bases). CDR1 is LNHDA, CDR2 SQIVND, per germline (reference sequence). The CDR3 contains 15 residues. Trimming shortened V by 1 base and J by 3 bases, and 12 bases separated the two germline ends.

The chain is built from TRBV2 and TRBJ1-4, with 10 bases fitting TRBD1. CDR3 length: 16 residues. The junction had 8 bases not matched to a gene; V was cut back by 5 bases and J by 5 bases. In germline, CDR1 is SNHLY, CDR2 FYNNEI. The CDR3 nucleotides read TGTGCCAGCAGTTCCATAGGGGGACAGGGGAATGAAAAACTGTTTTTT. Protein product: CASSSIGGQGNEKLFF.

CDR3 sequence (DNA): TGTGCCAGCACCATAGGACTAGCTGGGGCCAATGAGCAGTTCTTC. Its translation: CASTIGLAGANEQFF. This sequence joins TRBV5-4 and TRBJ2-1, with 8 bases fitting TRBD2. J gave up 6 bases and V 6 bases, and 11 bases lay outside the gene matches. In germline, CDR1 is SGHNT, CDR2 YYREEE (reference sequence). This CDR3 has 15 residues.

The rearrangement uses TRBV29-1 and TRBJ2-5; D not certain. This CDR3 spans 13 amino acids. The V gene's germline CDR1 is SQVTM and CDR2 ANQGSEA. The V gene lost 6 bases and the J gene lost 5 bases, with 16 bases spanning the gap. The DNA for the CDR3 is TGCAGCGTCCGACCCAGCATCGGGGAGACCCAGTACTTC. It encodes CSVRPSIGETQYF.

The J gene is TRBJ2-1, the V gene TRBV5-6, with D tentatively TRBD2 (6 bases). Germline assignment: CDR1 SGHDT and CDR2 YYEEEE. V dropped 2 bases and J dropped 0 bases, with 15 bases sitting between them. This CDR3 has 17 amino acids. The CDR3 bases are TGTGCCAGCAGCTTCGGTGCGGGGAGAAGCTCCTACAATGAGCAGTTCTTC. Translating gives CASSFGAGRSSYNEQFF.

The V gene is TRBV6-5, the J gene TRBJ1-5; 7 nucleotides agree with TRBD1. V dropped 6 bases and J dropped 7; count of bases not matched to a gene: 12. Germline-derived CDR1 and CDR2 are MNHEY and SVGAGI. This CDR3 spans 15 amino acids. The CDR3 DNA is TGTGCCAGCAGCAACACAGGGGTGATGAACCAGCCCCAGCATTTT. Its protein is CASSNTGVMNQPQHF.

The CDR3 coding sequence is TGTGCCAGCAGCCAGGTCACTTCCTATGGCTACACCTTC. Protein product: CASSQVTSYGYTF. V usage is TRBV4-2 and J usage is TRBJ1-2; D uncertain. The V gene lost 3 bases and the J gene lost 4 bases, with 9 bases spanning the gap. This CDR3 is built from 13 residues. The V gene's germline CDR1 is LGHNA and CDR2 YNFKEQ.

The chain employs TRBV18 and TRBJ2-7; TRBD1 might be the D (5 bases). The V gene's germline CDR1 is KGHSH and CDR2 LQKENI. The CDR3 covers 14 residues. Trimming took 2 bases from V and 7 from J, leaving 15 bases between them. DNA of the CDR3: TGTGCCAGCTCACCAGGGGCCCAGAACGGGGAGCAGTACTTC. Amino acid sequence: CASSPGAQNGEQYF. The full variable domain, in which reference TRBV18 and TRBJ2-7 provide the parts outside the CDR3, is NAGVMQNPRHLVRRRGQEARLRCSPMKGHSHVYWYRQLPEEGLKFMVYLQKENIIDESGMPKERFSAEFPKEGPSILRIQQVVRGDSAAYFCASSPGAQNGEQYFGPGTRLTVT.